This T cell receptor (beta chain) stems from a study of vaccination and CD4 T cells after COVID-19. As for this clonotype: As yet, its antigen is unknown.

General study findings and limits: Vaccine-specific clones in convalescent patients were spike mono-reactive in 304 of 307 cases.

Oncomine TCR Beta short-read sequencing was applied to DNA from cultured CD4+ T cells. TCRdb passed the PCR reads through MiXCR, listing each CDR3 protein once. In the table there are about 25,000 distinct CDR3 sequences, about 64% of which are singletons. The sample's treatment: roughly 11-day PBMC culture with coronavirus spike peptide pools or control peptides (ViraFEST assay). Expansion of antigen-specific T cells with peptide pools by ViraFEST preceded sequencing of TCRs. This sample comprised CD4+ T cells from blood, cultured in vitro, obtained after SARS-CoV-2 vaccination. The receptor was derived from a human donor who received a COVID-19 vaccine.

The CDR3 loop is CASSPPGVEQYF. CDR3 bases: TGTGCCAGCTCACCACCTGGTGTCGAGCAGTACTTC. The chain joins TRBV18 to TRBJ2-7; D is ambiguous. Germline V gene lookup returns CDR1 KGHSH and CDR2 LQKENI. CDR3 length: 12 residues. V shed 0 bases and J shed 6 bases, with 6 bases lying between them.